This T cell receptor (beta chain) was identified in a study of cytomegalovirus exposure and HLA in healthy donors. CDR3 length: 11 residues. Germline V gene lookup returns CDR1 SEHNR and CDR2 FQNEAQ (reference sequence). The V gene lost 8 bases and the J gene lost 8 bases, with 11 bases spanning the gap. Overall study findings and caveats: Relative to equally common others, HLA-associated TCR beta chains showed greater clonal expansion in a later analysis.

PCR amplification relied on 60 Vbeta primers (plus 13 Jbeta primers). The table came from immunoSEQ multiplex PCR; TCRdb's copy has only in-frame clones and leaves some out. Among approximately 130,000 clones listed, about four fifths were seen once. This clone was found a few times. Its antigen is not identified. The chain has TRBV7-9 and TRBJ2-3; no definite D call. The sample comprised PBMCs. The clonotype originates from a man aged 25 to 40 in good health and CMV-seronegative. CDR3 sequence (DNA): TGTGCCAGCGTACAAATCAGTACGCAGTATTTT. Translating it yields CASVQISTQYF.